This T cell receptor beta chain was recovered during a study of post-analysis software for immune sequencing data. Study findings and constraints: Significantly decreased normalized Chao1 diversity was recorded for multiple sclerosis patients relative to controls. Controls showed lower frequencies than patients for five TRBV segments, and TRBV5-6, TRBV5-1 and TRBV20-1 were among these.

Carried by the TCR beta cDNA libraries were unique molecular identifiers. Some 500,000 cDNA molecules were recovered from an input of 1 to 10 million T cells. TCRdb ran MiXCR on the PCR reads and lists one entry per CDR3 protein. This sample has about 820,000 distinct CDR3 sequences, with about 50% found just once. The CDR3 runs 16 residues. CDR1 and CDR2 from the germline V gene are DFQATT and SNEGSKA (reference sequence). Trimming stripped 5 bases from V and 8 bases from J, with 25 bases between. Notes on this clonotype: Its antigen remains unknown.

Material for sequencing was blood. V usage is TRBV20-1 and J usage is TRBJ2-1; possibly TRBD1 or TRBD2 for D (6 bases each). The source of this sequence is a girl aged 5 to 17 with multiple sclerosis. CDR3 amino acids: CSAAHARGRPGDEQFF. The CDR3 DNA sequence: TGCAGTGCTGCCCACGCTCGGGGGCGCCCAGGAGATGAGCAGTTCTTC.